This T cell receptor beta chain was captured in a study of early T cells in non-severe SARS-CoV-2 infection. Study-level background: Unsorted whole-blood RNA was sequenced in bulk, leaving chains unpaired.

Individually, cDNA molecules had unique molecular identifiers attached to them. TCRdb redid the calling of the 5' RACE reads with MiXCR, one entry per CDR3 protein. The top ten hold roughly 6% of the sample, which has 80,000 to 100,000 distinct CDR3 sequences, approximately 14% seen once. In the case of this clonotype: The antigen is undetermined.

Trimming removed 2 bases at V and 3 bases at J, with 8 bases between. Germline V gene sequence: CDR1 MNHEY, CDR2 SVGAGI. The CDR3 sequence is 13 residues long. The study's findings and limits: VDJdb matching favored anti-spike CD8 responses, missing private and CD4 specificities.

Sequencing was carried out using whole blood. This clonotype was obtained from an adult who was a healthcare worker with PCR-confirmed SARS-CoV-2 infection or an uninfected control (not recorded which). V and J are TRBV6-5 and TRBJ2-7, with D possibly TRBD2 on 5 matching bases. In nucleotides, the CDR3 is TGTGCCAGCAGTTACCGAGGGCACTACGAGCAGTACTTC. This codes for CASSYRGHYEQYF.